These 10 T cell receptor beta chains were all obtained from the same sample, sequenced in a study of T cells in Graves' hyperthyroidism and ophthalmopathy. There were TCR beta CDR3 regions amplified from RNA transcripts. Carried out on the TCR CDR3, a first-round RT-PCR used the HTBI primer set. TCRdb re-called the multiplex PCR reads with MiXCR, one entry per CDR3 protein. This table holds more than 550,000 distinct CDR3 sequences, about 45% found once. The sample taken for sequencing was peripheral blood or thyroid tissue (not recorded which). The source of these receptors is an adult man with Graves' disease, either hyperthyroidism or ophthalmopathy (not recorded which).

The J gene is TRBJ1-5, the V gene TRBV7-9; D perhaps matches TRBD1 (6 bases). Germline lookup yields CDR1 SEHNR and CDR2 FQNEAQ (reference sequence). This CDR3 has 15 amino acids. With 2 bases removed from V and 8 bases from J, the gap between germline ends came to 16 bases. CDR3 nucleotides: TGTGCCAGCAGCTTATTTGGGGGGGGCATGGAGCCCCAGCATTTT. This translates into CASSLFGGGMEPQHF.

V gene TRBV29-1 combines with J gene TRBJ1-2; 12 positions match TRBD1. Germline assignment: CDR1 SQVTM and CDR2 ANQGSEA. The CDR3 consists of 15 residues. Losses at the gene ends were 6 bases for V and 3 bases for J; bases not matched to a gene: 8. The CDR3 is CSVASGTGGDYGYTF. CDR3 DNA: TGCAGCGTAGCTTCCGGGACAGGGGGCGACTATGGCTACACCTTC.

This clonotype was seen a few times. The chain recombines TRBV29-1 with TRBJ1-1; weak D call: TRBD1 (6 bases). The CDR3 is 13 amino acids. Germline values: CDR1 SQVTM, CDR2 ANQGSEA. V lost 4 bases and J lost 1, with 10 bases in between. The CDR3 here is CSVVTGQNTEAFF. The CDR3 DNA reads TGCAGCGTTGTGACAGGACAGAACACTGAAGCTTTCTTT.

This clonotype was seen repeatedly, ten times or more. The rearrangement uses TRBV12-3 or TRBV12-4 and TRBJ1-2; possibly TRBD1 for D (5 bases). This CDR3 region has 15 residues. Trimming stripped 6 bases from V and 0 bases from J, with 14 bases between. This CDR3 reads CASRRTGRPNYGYTF. The CDR3 nucleotides are TGTGCCAGCAGACGCACGGGACGGCCTAACTATGGCTACACCTTC.

Of note for this clonotype: This may be a read error, as it is one base from a much larger clone. The V call is TRBV11-2, the J call TRBJ1-2, with D hard to call. There are 11 residues in the CDR3. Trimming cost V 3 bases and J 8 bases, with 7 bases left between them. The germline CDR1 and CDR2 sequences are SGHAT and FQNNGV. The CDR3 loop reads CASSFAWGYTF. CDR3 sequence (DNA): TGTGCCAGCAGCTTTGCTTGGGGCTACACCTTC.

This chain uses TRBV24-1 with TRBJ1-4, with 10 bases identical to TRBD1. This CDR3 contains 15 residues. After removal of 4 bases from V and 8 bases from J, the junction contained 6 bases not matched to a gene. CDR1 is KGHDR, CDR2 SFDVKD, per germline. The CDR3 sequence: CATSEPGQGWEKLFF. In DNA, the CDR3 is TGTGCCACCAGTGAACCGGGACAGGGGTGGGAAAAACTGTTTTTT.

This clonotype was detected ten times or more. CDR3 nucleotides: TGTGCCATCAGCCAGGAGAAAAATGAAAAACTGTTTTTT. Translation gives CAISQEKNEKLFF. V usage is TRBV10-3 and J usage is TRBJ1-4; D unclear. The CDR3 is 13 amino acids. Trimming left V 6 bases short and J 5 bases short, with 10 bases between. Germline loops: CDR1 ENHRY, CDR2 SYGVKD.

The rearrangement links TRBV20-1 to TRBJ2-7; 12 bases line up with TRBD1. The trim removed 0 bases at V and 6 bases at J, leaving 6 bases unmatched. Germline CDR1 reads DFQATT; CDR2 reads SNEGSKA (reference sequence). This CDR3 spans 15 amino acids. This CDR3 reads CSARDSGTGGSEQYF. The CDR3 DNA reads as TGCAGTGCTAGAGATAGCGGGACAGGGGGCTCCGAGCAGTACTTC.

The rearrangement links TRBV7-9 to TRBJ2-2; D gene uncertain. Per the germline V gene, CDR1 is SEHNR and CDR2 is FQNEAQ (reference sequence). Trimming shortened V by 5 bases and J by 5 bases, and 18 bases separated the two germline ends. The CDR3 consists of 16 residues. CDR3: CASSPLPPRSTGELFF. The CDR3 DNA is TGTGCCAGCAGCCCTCTCCCCCCGCGGTCAACCGGGGAGCTGTTTTTT.

V and J are TRBV19 and TRBJ1-2; no clear D. V lost 4 bases to trimming and J lost 8 bases, with 14 bases between them. The CDR3 spans 13 residues. Germline loops: CDR1 LNHDA, CDR2 SQIVND (reference sequence). CDR3 amino acids: CASSTTTAKGYTF. In DNA, the CDR3 is TGTGCCAGTAGTACCACGACGGCCAAGGGCTACACCTTC.